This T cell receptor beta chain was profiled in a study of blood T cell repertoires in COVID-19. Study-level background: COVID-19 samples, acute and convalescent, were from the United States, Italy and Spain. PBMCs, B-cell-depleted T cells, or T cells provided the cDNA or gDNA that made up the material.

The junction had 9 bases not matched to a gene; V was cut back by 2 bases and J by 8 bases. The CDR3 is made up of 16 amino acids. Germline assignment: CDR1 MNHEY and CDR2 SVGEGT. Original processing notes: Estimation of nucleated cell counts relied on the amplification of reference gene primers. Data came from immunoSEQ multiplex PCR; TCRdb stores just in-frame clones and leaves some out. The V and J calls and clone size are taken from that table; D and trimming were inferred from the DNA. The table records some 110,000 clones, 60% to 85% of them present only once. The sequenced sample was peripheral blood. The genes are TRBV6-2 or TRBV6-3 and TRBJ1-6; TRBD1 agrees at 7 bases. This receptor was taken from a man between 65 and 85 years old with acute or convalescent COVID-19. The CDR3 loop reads CASSYRTGTDHSPLHF. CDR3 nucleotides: TGTGCCAGCAGTTACAGAACCGGGACAGACCATTCACCCCTCCACTTT.